These 29 T cell receptor beta chains originate from one sample sequenced in a study of T-cell memory formation after mild COVID-19. Each CDR3 protein gets one entry after TCRdb re-called the 5' RACE reads with MiXCR. This sample has roughly 240,000 distinct CDR3 sequences, with approximately 15% found just once. Sample: PBMCs or a T cell subset sorted from them (not recorded which). All receptors derive from an adult woman who had mild COVID-19 (a few samples of this study predate the infection). Cell type and time point are not known.

The chain employs TRBV12-3 or TRBV12-4 and TRBJ1-1, with TRBD1 identical over 7 bases. The CDR3 loop spans 16 amino acids. J was trimmed by 5 bases and V by 0 bases; bases with no gene match: 9. The CDR3: CASSLARQGWGTEAFF. Here the CDR3 DNA reads TGTGCCAGCAGTTTAGCGAGACAGGGTTGGGGGACTGAAGCTTTCTTT.

This sequence joins TRBV25-1 and TRBJ2-7, with 9 bases aligning to TRBD1. V shed 3 bases and J 2 bases; nucleotides not matched to a gene: 5. The CDR3 consists of 15 residues. CDR1 MGHDK and CDR2 SYGVNS come from the germline V gene. CDR3 amino acids: CASSDPGTGTYEQYF. DNA for the CDR3: TGTGCCAGCAGTGACCCCGGGACAGGGACCTACGAGCAGTACTTC.

In this sample, this clonotype turned up a few times. V gene TRBV6-2 or TRBV6-3 combines with J gene TRBJ1-1; perhaps TRBD1 as D (6 bases). CDR1 MNHEY and CDR2 SVGEGT come from the germline V gene. V lost 7 bases and J lost 7, with 19 bases in between. CDR3 length equals 14 residues. This chain's CDR3 is CASIIDRTRGEAFF. The CDR3 DNA sequence: TGTGCCAGCATCATAGACAGGACCAGGGGTGAAGCTTTCTTT.

The rearrangement joins TRBV15 to TRBJ2-1; 9 bases line up with TRBD2. Germline loops: CDR1 LNHNV, CDR2 YYDKDF (reference sequence). J gave up 9 bases and V 1 base, and 7 bases lay outside the gene matches. The CDR3 sequence is 15 residues long. The CDR3 bases are TGTGCCACCAGCAGAGGGCTAGCGGGATCGACTGAGCAGTTCTTC. It codes for CATSRGLAGSTEQFF.

This clonotype has just a few counts. This chain connects TRBV7-8 to TRBJ2-1; 11 bases are a match to TRBD1. J was trimmed by 8 bases and V by 5 bases; bases with no gene match: 8. The CDR3 totals 15 residues. Germline V CDR1 and CDR2: SGHVS, FQNEAQ. CDR3 in DNA: TGTGCCAGCAGCCCCGGACAGGGGGCTTACCATGAGCAGTTCTTC. Its translation: CASSPGQGAYHEQFF.

This clonotype was counted between two and nine times. This chain connects TRBV20-1 to TRBJ1-2, with TRBD1 matching 7 bases. The V gene's germline CDR1 is DFQATT and CDR2 SNEGSKA (reference sequence). Trimming at V came to 5 bases and at J to 5 bases, leaving 14 bases not matched to a gene. This CDR3 has 15 amino acids. The DNA of the CDR3 is TGCAGTGCTCAGAAGGCGGCAGGGGGTTGGTATGGCTACACCTTC. Protein sequence: CSAQKAAGGWYGYTF.

This clonotype has just a few counts. This rearrangement joins TRBV29-1 to TRBJ1-1; the match to TRBD1 covers 7 bases. Germline CDR1 SQVTM, CDR2 ANQGSEA. Unmatched junction bases numbered 15, after V lost 4 bases and J lost 4 bases. The CDR3 loop spans 16 amino acids. Here the CDR3 reads CSVAPGVGNRGTEAFF. CDR3 bases: TGCAGCGTTGCCCCAGGGGTTGGGAACAGGGGCACTGAAGCTTTCTTT.

The sample holds many counts of this clonotype. The rearrangement uses TRBV3-1 and TRBJ2-7; 12 bases map to TRBD2. This CDR3 spans 15 amino acids. Germline V gene sequence: CDR1 LGHDT, CDR2 YNNKEL (reference sequence). Trimming took 1 base from V and 5 from J; bases not matched to a gene: 3. The CDR3 loop reads CASSQVLAGGDEQYF. CDR3 bases: TGTGCCAGCAGCCAAGTGCTAGCGGGAGGGGACGAGCAGTACTTC.

The rearrangement uses TRBV4-2 and TRBJ1-5; weak D call: TRBD1 (6 bases). From germline, CDR1 is LGHNA and CDR2 YNFKEQ. V was cut by 0 bases and J by 7 bases, with 16 bases left in between. The CDR3 is 16 residues long. The CDR3 region is CASSQDRAGVNQPQHF. The DNA for the CDR3 is TGTGCCAGCAGCCAAGATAGGGCAGGGGTCAACCAGCCCCAGCATTTT.

This clonotype was counted many times. This chain joins TRBV27 and TRBJ1-1, with 11 bases lining up with TRBD1. The CDR3 totals 16 residues. The V and J ends lost 3 bases and 0 bases, in that order; junction bases with no gene match: 3. Germline loops: CDR1 MNHEY, CDR2 SMNVEV (reference sequence). For the CDR3, the DNA is TGTGCCAGCAGTTTGGGGACAGGGGGACTGAACACTGAAGCTTTCTTT. Amino acids: CASSLGTGGLNTEAFF.

V usage is TRBV5-1 and J usage is TRBJ2-2; TRBD2 matches 10 bases. From germline, CDR1 is SGHRS and CDR2 YFSETQ. V was clipped by 0 bases and J by 4 bases; unmatched bases: 3. The CDR3 runs 16 residues. CDR3 bases: TGCGCCAGCAGCTTGGCACTAGCGGGACCCACCGGGGAGCTGTTTTTT. Amino acids: CASSLALAGPTGELFF. The whole variable domain, remainder taken from reference TRBV5-1 and TRBJ2-2, is KAGVTQTPRYLIKTRGQQVTLSCSPISGHRSVSWYQQTPGQGLQFLFEYFSETQRNKGNFPGRFSGRQFSNSRSEMNVSTLELGDSALYLCASSLALAGPTGELFFGEGSRLTVL.

The CDR3 is CSALDSGGTDTQYF. In nucleotides, the CDR3 is TGCAGTGCTCTTGACTCGGGGGGCACAGATACGCAGTATTTT. The chain recombines TRBV20-1 with TRBJ2-3; tentatively, D is TRBD2 (6 bases). CDR1 is DFQATT and CDR2 is SNEGSKA in the germline V gene (reference sequence). The CDR3 contains 14 residues. Trimming took off 5 bases at V and 1 base at J, with 13 bases between the two ends.

The J gene is TRBJ1-2, the V gene TRBV4-3; D gene ambiguous. The germline V gene has CDR1 LGHNA and CDR2 YSLEER. The CDR3 totals 15 residues. V was trimmed by 0 bases and J by 0 bases, leaving 8 bases between them. The CDR3 nucleotides are TGCGCCAGCAGCCAAGACCCGCTAGCTAACTATGGCTACACCTTC. Its translation is CASSQDPLANYGYTF.

The genes are TRBV2 and TRBJ2-1; 14 nucleotides align to TRBD2. This CDR3 comprises 16 residues. The V segment lost 2 bases and the J segment 9 bases; nucleotides outside the gene matches: 6. The germline V gene encodes CDR1 SNHLY and CDR2 FYNNEI. The CDR3 coding sequence is TGTGCCAGCAGTGAACGACTAGCGGGAGGGCCTATTGAGCAGTTCTTC. Protein sequence: CASSERLAGGPIEQFF. Based on the CDR3 plus reference TRBV2 and TRBJ2-1, the full variable domain is EPEVTQTPSHQVTQMGQEVILRCVPISNHLYFYWYRQILGQKVEFLVSFYNNEISEKSEIFDDQFSVERPDGSNFTLKIRSTKLEDSAMYFCASSERLAGGPIEQFFGPGTRLTVL.

This clonotype is deemed medium-sized. The chain uses TRBV12-3 or TRBV12-4 and TRBJ2-7, with D possibly being TRBD1 (6 bases). The CDR3 is 14 amino acids. V was clipped by 1 base and J by 3 bases, with 10 bases between them. The CDR3 DNA sequence: TGTGCCAGCAGTTTAGAGAGGGGGAGCTACGAGCAGTACTTC. Encoded protein: CASSLERGSYEQYF.

This clonotype was seen more than once but under ten times. V gene TRBV6-2 or TRBV6-3 combines with J gene TRBJ2-3; TRBD2 might be the D (5 bases). This CDR3 comprises 12 residues. Germline CDR1 reads MNHEY; CDR2 reads SVGEGT. Trimming took off 4 bases at V and 6 bases at J, with 8 bases between the two ends. The CDR3 loop reads CASSWRRDTQYF. As DNA, the CDR3 is TGTGCCAGCAGTTGGAGGAGGGATACGCAGTATTTT.

This clonotype was observed many times. The V call is TRBV12-3 or TRBV12-4, the J call TRBJ1-5; TRBD1 agrees at 9 bases. Trimming took 3 bases from V and 7 from J; bases not matched to a gene: 4. CDR3 length equals 14 residues. CDR3 loop: CASSLGQGRQPQHF. The CDR3 DNA sequence: TGTGCCAGCAGTTTGGGACAGGGAAGGCAGCCCCAGCATTTT.

The gene calls are TRBV3-1 and TRBJ2-1, with 7 bases that match TRBD2. Germline loops: CDR1 LGHDT, CDR2 YNNKEL (reference sequence). Losses at the gene ends were 0 bases for V and 7 bases for J; bases not matched to a gene: 12. There are 17 residues in the CDR3. CDR3 in amino acids: CASSQDSRLAFRNEQFF. The CDR3 nucleotides are TGTGCCAGCAGCCAAGATTCGAGACTAGCCTTTCGGAATGAGCAGTTCTTC.

This clonotype was seen a handful of times. This sequence joins TRBV29-1 and TRBJ2-5, with 8 bases lining up with TRBD1. V lost 4 bases and J lost 5; bases outside the gene matches: 6. Looked up from germline, CDR1 is SQVTM and CDR2 is ANQGSEA. CDR3 length: 13 residues. CDR3 loop: CSVVPGGPETQYF. CDR3 in DNA: TGCAGCGTTGTTCCAGGGGGCCCGGAGACCCAGTACTTC.

V usage is TRBV20-1 and J usage is TRBJ2-3; 10 bases match TRBD2. The CDR3 has 15 amino acids. J was trimmed by 6 bases and V by 5 bases; bases with no gene match: 11. In germline, CDR1 is DFQATT, CDR2 SNEGSKA (reference sequence). CDR3 sequence reads: CSASLVAGGVDTQYF. CDR3 bases: TGCAGTGCTTCTCTCGTAGCGGGAGGAGTGGATACGCAGTATTTT.

This clonotype has a handful of counts. V is TRBV12-3 or TRBV12-4 and J is TRBJ1-6; 8 nucleotides agree with TRBD1. The V gene end was trimmed by 3 bases and the J gene end by 5 bases; junction bases not matched to a gene: 3. The CDR3 is made up of 15 amino acids. The CDR3 DNA sequence: TGTGCCAGCAGTTTGTTGGACAGGGATAATTCACCCCTCCACTTT. Protein: CASSLLDRDNSPLHF.

CDR3 sequence: CASSLGSWTGEYYEQYF. In DNA form, the CDR3 reads TGTGCCAGCAGCTTGGGGTCCTGGACAGGGGAGTACTACGAGCAGTACTTC. This chain connects TRBV5-4 to TRBJ2-7, with 9 bases lining up with TRBD1. The CDR3 sequence is 17 residues long. Germline CDR1 SGHNT, CDR2 YYREEE (reference sequence). Trimming removed 0 bases from V and 3 bases from J; junction bases left unmatched: 10.

The chain uses TRBV6-6 and TRBJ2-7; weak D call: TRBD2 (6 bases). Germline assignment: CDR1 MNHNY and CDR2 SVGAGI (reference sequence). The V end lost 2 bases, the J end lost 6 bases, and 17 bases lay between the germline ends. The CDR3 contains 15 residues. The CDR3 DNA reads TGTGCCAGCAGTTACAGCATGGACCGGGGGATCGAGCAGTACTTC. It translates to CASSYSMDRGIEQYF.

The V call is TRBV7-9, the J call TRBJ2-1, with TRBD2 matching 8 bases. This CDR3 comprises 14 residues. The junction had 7 bases not matched to a gene; V was cut back by 6 bases and J by 6 bases. Germline V gene data show CDR1 as SEHNR and CDR2 as FQNEAQ (reference sequence). CDR3 in DNA: TGTGCCAGCAGGAAAGCGGGAGCAGGCAATGAGCAGTTCTTC. This sequence encodes CASRKAGAGNEQFF.

The rearrangement joins TRBV9 to TRBJ2-2; TRBD1 agrees at 9 bases. CDR1 and CDR2 from the germline V gene are SGDLS and YYNGEE. The CDR3 covers 15 residues. Trimming cost V 4 bases and J 4 bases; bases outside gene matches: 5. The CDR3 DNA is TGTGCCAGCAGCCTCCACAGGGGGCGCACCGGGGAGCTGTTTTTT. Protein: CASSLHRGRTGELFF.

V gene TRBV5-1 combines with J gene TRBJ1-4, with TRBD1 identical over 8 bases. This CDR3 is built from 15 residues. The V and J ends lost 4 bases and 7 bases, in that order; junction bases with no gene match: 9. Germline assignment: CDR1 SGHRS and CDR2 YFSETQ. CDR3 coding DNA: TGCGCCAGCAGCCCGGACGGACAGGGAGGTGAAAAACTGTTTTTT. This sequence encodes CASSPDGQGGEKLFF.

CDR3 DNA: TGTGCCACCAGTCGGCGGGCGGGCTACAATGAGCAGTTCTTC. Its protein is CATSRRAGYNEQFF. The chain recombines TRBV24-1 with TRBJ2-1; perhaps TRBD2 as D (5 bases). The germline V gene encodes CDR1 KGHDR and CDR2 SFDVKD. Trimming removed 6 bases from V and 3 bases from J, with 11 bases in between. This CDR3 is built from 14 residues.

This clonotype has more than one count but fewer than ten. The chain recombines TRBV5-4 with TRBJ2-1; TRBD1 or TRBD2 may be the D gene (5 bases each). The CDR3 spans 16 residues. V dropped 4 bases and J dropped 0 bases, with 14 bases sitting between them. Germline V lookup: CDR1 SGHNT, CDR2 YYREEE (reference sequence). CDR3 DNA sequence: TGTGCCAGCAGCCCGGGGCAGGGAACCTCCTACAATGAGCAGTTCTTC. Protein sequence: CASSPGQGTSYNEQFF. Together with reference TRBV5-4 and TRBJ2-1, the CDR3 gives the full variable domain: ETGVTQSPTHLIKTRGQQVTLRCSSQSGHNTVSWYQQALGQGPQFIFQYYREEENGRGNFPPRFSGLQFPNYSSELNVNALELDDSALYLCASSPGQGTSYNEQFFGPGTRLTVL.

This clonotype was seen a few times. The V call is TRBV7-9, the J call TRBJ2-1; 8 bases fit TRBD2. With V trimmed by 6 bases and J by 2 bases, 3 bases remained unmatched. The germline gives CDR1 SEHNR, CDR2 FQNEAQ (reference sequence). There are 14 residues in the CDR3. This chain's CDR3 is CASSPAGAYNEQFF. The CDR3 nucleotides are TGTGCCAGCAGTCCAGCGGGAGCCTACAATGAGCAGTTCTTC.